This T cell receptor (beta chain) came from a study of metastatic and nonmetastatic thyroid tumors. On the study more broadly: Comparison of repertoires was carried out across blood and tumor or nodule tissue from malignant and benign thyroid patients.

None of the patients had undergone any treatment ahead of thyroid surgery. In the study's own analysis: CDR3 was compared across clinicopathological groups, and the resulting differences were used to build a distant-metastasis classifier for papillary thyroid cancer. Through MiXCR, TCRdb re-clonotyped the PCR reads. The authors' filters were not applied to this entry. The repertoire has about 25,000 clones, about 20% of them found once; the top ten carry 4% to 5.5%. This clone was detected many times. Its target is unknown. The sample has other DNA sequences that encode this CDR3 too. General observations from the study: Benign nodules reportedly had significantly lower TCR beta diversity than malignant thyroid tumors in blood and tumor.

This CDR3 contains 15 residues. Germline CDR1 reads SGHDT; CDR2 reads YYEEEE. V lost 0 bases and J 3 bases, leaving 10 bases between the germline ends. The chain couples TRBV5-6 to TRBJ2-4; no firm D call. Sequenced: adjacent normal tissue. The TCR was taken from a female donor with papillary thyroid cancer or a benign thyroid nodule (not recorded which). Some clones in this sample may be carry-over from other donors' samples. CDR3 sequence reads: CASSLVTSGKNIQYF. DNA of the CDR3: TGTGCCAGCAGCTTGGTAACGTCAGGCAAAAACATTCAGTACTTC.